The following is a TCR beta chain sequence with its context. The data are from a study of blood T cell repertoires in COVID-19. TCRdb's copy holds only in-frame clones and misses some; the assay was immunoSEQ multiplex PCR. The sample lists hundreds of thousands of clones; approximately 86% were seen once. CDR3 size: 15 residues. V lost 5 bases to trimming and J lost 2 bases, with 13 bases between them. The V gene's germline CDR1 is LGHNA and CDR2 YSLEER. The TCR sequence derives from a woman in her 70s with COVID-19, enrolled during active disease. The chain carries TRBV4-3 and TRBJ1-5; D is perhaps TRBD1 (5 bases). The material sequenced was peripheral blood. As DNA, the CDR3 is TGCGCCAGCAGCAATTCCAGGGAAGGCAATCAGCCCCAGCATTTT. It codes for CASSNSREGNQPQHF.